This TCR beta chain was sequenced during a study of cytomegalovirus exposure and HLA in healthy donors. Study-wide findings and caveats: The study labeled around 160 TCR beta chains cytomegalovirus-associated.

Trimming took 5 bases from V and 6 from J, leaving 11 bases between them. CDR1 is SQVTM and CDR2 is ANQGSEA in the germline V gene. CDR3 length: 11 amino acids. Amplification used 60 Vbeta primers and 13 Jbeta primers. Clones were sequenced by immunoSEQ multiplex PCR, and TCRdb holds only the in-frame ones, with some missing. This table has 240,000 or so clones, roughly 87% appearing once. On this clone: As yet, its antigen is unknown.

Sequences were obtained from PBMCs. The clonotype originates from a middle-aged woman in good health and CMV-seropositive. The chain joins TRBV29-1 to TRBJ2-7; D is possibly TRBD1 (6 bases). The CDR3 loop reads CSVNRVGEQYF. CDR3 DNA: TGCAGCGTTAACAGGGTGGGCGAGCAGTACTTC.